This T cell receptor beta chain was recovered during a study of shared clonotypes between healthy human individuals. Trimming stripped 2 bases from V and 8 bases from J, with 19 bases between. The germline V gene has CDR1 MNHNS and CDR2 SASEGT. The CDR3 totals 16 residues. Here immunoSEQ multiplex PCR was the method, and the copy in TCRdb shows in-frame clones only, minus some. The sample lists about 2.4 million clones; 93% were seen once. This sequence was found in a man in his late teens or twenties in good health. Some clones in this sample may be carry-over from other donors' samples. The sample was naive CD4+ T cells from PBMCs. Subset specified: CD45RA+ positively selected. The V and J genes are TRBV6-1 and TRBJ2-1, with D possibly matching TRBD2 (5 bases). The chain's CDR3 is CASSESPEGSYYEQFF. The CDR3 region has the DNA TGTGCCAGCAGTGAATCTCCAGAGGGTTCTTACTATGAGCAGTTCTTC.